A single sample gave rise to the 23 T cell receptor beta chains below, sequenced in a study of CD8+ T cells in alopecia areata. Treatment defined: oral pan-JAK inhibitor, 5-10 mg twice daily. RNA extraction was followed by reverse transcription into cDNA, which acted as the sequencing template. Assay used: immunoSEQ multiplex PCR; TCRdb lists only in-frame clones, some missing. The sample shows about 180,000 clones, roughly 53% of them seen only once. Sequenced here: CD8+ T cells sorted from blood, sampled at week 24, from a patient treated with tofacitinib. The receptors stem from a human donor with alopecia areata.

Only a few counts were recorded for this clone. The chain combines TRBV6-5 with TRBJ2-5, with D perhaps matching TRBD1 (6 bases). The CDR3 has 11 amino acids. CDR1 and CDR2 (germline): MNHEY, SVGAGI. The V end lost 9 bases, the J end lost 5 bases, and 10 bases lay between the germline ends. CDR3 amino acids: CASTGKETQYF. The CDR3 region has the DNA TGTGCCAGTACAGGGAAGGAGACCCAGTACTTC.

The chain employs TRBV9 and TRBJ1-2; 9 bases map to TRBD1. The CDR3 is 15 amino acids. Germline V CDR1 and CDR2: SGDLS, YYNGEE. Trimming cost V 4 bases and J 3 bases; bases outside gene matches: 7. CDR3 coding DNA: TGTGCCAGCAGCCCCCGGGACAGGGTGGACTATGGCTACACCTTC. Protein sequence: CASSPRDRVDYGYTF.

This chain joins TRBV9 and TRBJ1-4; D is unresolved. Germline CDR1 is SGDLS and CDR2 is YYNGEE. CDR3 length: 16 amino acids. V dropped 0 bases and J dropped 7 bases, with 16 bases sitting between them. The CDR3, as DNA: TGTGCCAGCAGCGTAGAAGGCGCCACGGCGGGTGAAAAACTGTTTTTT. Its translation is CASSVEGATAGEKLFF.

V and J are TRBV25-1 and TRBJ2-2, with a tentative D call TRBD1 (6 bases). Trimming left V 3 bases short and J 3 bases short, with 11 bases between. There are 15 residues in the CDR3. Germline CDR1 is MGHDK and CDR2 is SYGVNS. The CDR3 spells CASSEQQGDTGELFF. CDR3 DNA sequence: TGTGCCAGCAGTGAGCAACAGGGCGACACCGGGGAGCTGTTTTTT. The entire variable domain, with the rest obtained from reference TRBV25-1 and TRBJ2-2, is as follows: EADIYQTPRYLVIGTGKKITLECSQTMGHDKMYWYQQDPGMELHLIHYSYGVNSTEKGDLSSESTVSRIRTEHFPLTLESARPSHTSQYLCASSEQQGDTGELFFGEGSRLTVL.

The chain recombines TRBV4-3 with TRBJ1-2; D is undetermined. The CDR3 contains 13 residues. Trimming shortened V by 3 bases and J by 4 bases, and 9 bases separated the two germline ends. Germline assignment: CDR1 LGHNA and CDR2 YSLEER. The CDR3, as DNA: TGCGCCAGCAGCCACGGAGTTCTCTATGGCTACACCTTC. This gives the protein CASSHGVLYGYTF.

V gene TRBV11-2 combines with J gene TRBJ2-7; possible D gene TRBD1, 5 bases. CDR1 and CDR2 (germline): SGHAT, FQNNGV. Trimming left V 1 base short and J 2 bases short, with 12 bases between. The CDR3 is 15 residues long. CDR3 nucleotide sequence: TGTGCCAGCAGCTTAGTGCCAACAGGAGCCTACGAGCAGTACTTC. Translated, it gives CASSLVPTGAYEQYF. Drawing the rest from reference TRBV11-2 and TRBJ2-7, the complete variable domain is EAGVAQSPRYKIIEKRQSVAFWCNPISGHATLYWYQQILGQGPKLLIQFQNNGVVDDSQLPKDRFSAERLKGVDSTLKIQPAKLEDSAVYLCASSLVPTGAYEQYFGPGTRLTVT.

A few counts support this clone. CDR3 region: CAISDSSGGRLVETQYF. The CDR3, as DNA: TGTGCCATCAGTGACTCTTCAGGAGGTCGTTTAGTAGAGACCCAGTACTTC. The chain uses TRBV10-3 and TRBJ2-5, with a possible D match to TRBD2 (5 bases). The CDR3 runs 17 residues. Germline assignment: CDR1 ENHRY and CDR2 SYGVKD. Trimming left V 3 bases short and J 4 bases short, with 21 bases between.

V gene TRBV5-1 combines with J gene TRBJ2-7; D remains ambiguous. Germline values: CDR1 SGHRS, CDR2 YFSETQ. The germline V and J ends were trimmed by 4 bases and 0 bases, with 8 bases remaining between them. The CDR3 is 13 residues long. Written as DNA, the CDR3 is TGCGCCAGCAGCCTAAGTAGCTCCTACGAGCAGTACTTC. It yields the protein CASSLSSSYEQYF.

This chain links TRBV12-5 with TRBJ2-3; D call uncertain. Trimming stripped 2 bases from V and 1 base from J, with 4 bases between. CDR1 and CDR2 from the germline V gene are LGHNT and FRNRAP. CDR3 length equals 13 residues. The CDR3 spells CASGLPRTDTQYF. The CDR3 region has the DNA TGTGCTAGTGGTTTGCCTCGCACAGATACGCAGTATTTT.

This chain joins TRBV21-1 and TRBJ1-5; the D segment call TRBD1 is taken from the table without a DNA check. TRBV21-1 is a documented pseudogene. CDR3 size: 14 residues. CDR3 region: CASSKGQLNQPQHF. The CDR3 DNA is TGTGCCAGCAGCAAGGGCCAACTGAATCAGCCCCAGCATTTT.

The chain joins TRBV5-4 to TRBJ1-1, with 10 bases fitting TRBD1. V lost 4 bases to trimming and J lost 3 bases; unmatched junction nucleotides: 3. CDR1 and CDR2 from the germline V gene are SGHNT and YYREEE (reference sequence). CDR3 length: 14 amino acids. CDR3 bases: TGTGCCAGCAGCCGACAGGGGGCTTACACTGAAGCTTTCTTT. Translating gives CASSRQGAYTEAFF.

This clone has more than one count but fewer than ten. The chain has TRBV7-8 and TRBJ1-4; the D gene is possibly TRBD1 (5 bases). V was trimmed by 3 bases and J by 8 bases, leaving 22 bases between them. CDR1 and CDR2 (germline): SGHVS, FQNEAQ. The CDR3 spans 17 residues. CDR3 nucleotide sequence: TGTGCCAGCAGCTTGGAAGGGCAGGGCGTGGTTGGGGAAAAACTGTTTTTT. Protein: CASSLEGQGVVGEKLFF. Supplemented by reference TRBV7-8 and TRBJ1-4, the full variable domain reads GAGVSQSPRYKVAKRGQDVALRCDPISGHVSLFWYQQALGQGPEFLTYFQNEAQLDKSGLPSDRFFAERPEGSVSTLKIQRTQQEDSAVYLCASSLEGQGVVGEKLFFGSGTQLSVL.

This clone has only a few counts. The V and J genes are TRBV30 and TRBJ2-7; maybe TRBD1 (6 bases). Germline loops: CDR1 GTSNPN, CDR2 SVGIG (reference sequence). Trimming pared 8 bases from V and 2 bases from J, leaving 16 bases between. This CDR3 region has 13 residues. The CDR3, as DNA: TGTGCCGGGGGCTTAGGACCGACCTACGAGCAGTACTTC. It translates to CAGGLGPTYEQYF.

The rearrangement joins TRBV14 to TRBJ2-7; possibly TRBD1 for D (6 bases). The CDR3 totals 14 residues. Trimming left V 0 bases short and J 3 bases short, with 9 bases between. CDR1 is SGHDN, CDR2 FVKESK, per germline. The CDR3 sequence: CASSQDGGIYEQYF. DNA for the CDR3: TGTGCCAGCAGCCAAGATGGGGGCATCTACGAGCAGTACTTC.

This sequence joins TRBV15 and TRBJ1-5; no clear D. CDR3 length: 15 amino acids. Per the germline V gene, CDR1 is LNHNV and CDR2 is YYDKDF (reference sequence). With 6 bases removed from V and 5 bases from J, the gap between germline ends came to 17 bases. CDR3 in DNA: TGTGCCACCAGTCAGGATCCCCAACCGGATCAGCCCCAGCATTTT. Translated, it gives CATSQDPQPDQPQHF.

There are a few counts of this clone. V gene TRBV14 combines with J gene TRBJ1-1; D call uncertain. CDR1 SGHDN and CDR2 FVKESK come from the germline V gene. The CDR3 totals 14 residues. Deletions cut 5 bases from V and 6 bases from J, with 16 bases between. CDR3 in amino acids: CASSEFYGSSEAFF. The DNA of the CDR3 is TGTGCCAGCAGCGAATTCTACGGCTCCTCTGAAGCTTTCTTT.

The chain recombines TRBV27 with TRBJ1-4; D possibly corresponds to TRBD1 (6 bases). Germline loops: CDR1 MNHEY, CDR2 SMNVEV (reference sequence). V gave up 5 bases and J gave up 1 base, with 8 bases separating them. The CDR3 covers 14 residues. CDR3 in DNA: TGTGCCAGCAGTCTCAGGGGAACTAATGAAAAACTGTTTTTT. This sequence encodes CASSLRGTNEKLFF.

This clone was counted between two and nine times. V usage is TRBV2 and J usage is TRBJ2-7; the D is unclear. Looked up from germline, CDR1 is SNHLY and CDR2 is FYNNEI. The CDR3 contains 13 residues. The germline V and J ends were trimmed by 1 base and 0 bases, with 4 bases remaining between them. CDR3 nucleotide sequence: TGTGCCAGCAGTGAAGGTTACTCCTACGAGCAGTACTTC. This codes for CASSEGYSYEQYF. The full variable domain, completed using reference TRBV2 and TRBJ2-7, is EPEVTQTPSHQVTQMGQEVILRCVPISNHLYFYWYRQILGQKVEFLVSFYNNEISEKSEIFDDQFSVERPDGSNFTLKIRSTKLEDSAMYFCASSEGYSYEQYFGPGTRLTVT.

The chain links TRBV13 to TRBJ2-1; D is undetermined. In germline, CDR1 is PRHDT, CDR2 FYEKMQ (reference sequence). Trimming shortened V by 5 bases and J by 5 bases, and 4 bases separated the two germline ends. The CDR3 runs 11 residues. Written as DNA, the CDR3 is TGTGCCAGCAGCCCTCACAATGAGCAGTTCTTC. Protein: CASSPHNEQFF.

This clone has just a few counts. The chain has TRBV5-6 and TRBJ2-1; 9 nucleotides match TRBD2. This CDR3 spans 16 amino acids. Trimming removed 0 bases from V and 7 bases from J; junction bases left unmatched: 8. Germline CDR1 is SGHDT and CDR2 is YYEEEE. The CDR3, as DNA: TGTGCCAGCAGCTTGGAGCTAGCGGGGTCTCGGAATGAGCAGTTCTTC. It translates to CASSLELAGSRNEQFF.

The chain couples TRBV30 to TRBJ1-1, with D possibly matching TRBD1 (5 bases). Trimming left V 3 bases short and J 2 bases short, with 10 bases between. CDR1 is GTSNPN, CDR2 SVGIG, per germline (reference sequence). This CDR3 is built from 13 residues. CDR3 amino acids: CAWRLQGNTEAFF. CDR3 bases: TGTGCCTGGAGATTGCAGGGAAACACTGAAGCTTTCTTT.

This chain joins TRBV9 and TRBJ1-1; the D gene is possibly TRBD1 (6 bases). The length of the CDR3 is 13 residues. V dropped 5 bases and J dropped 6 bases, with 14 bases sitting between them. Germline V lookup: CDR1 SGDLS, CDR2 YYNGEE. The CDR3 is CASSSDSSAEAFF. For the CDR3, the DNA is TGTGCCAGCAGTTCGGACAGCTCGGCTGAAGCTTTCTTT.

This clone showed up just a few times. The rearrangement uses TRBV30 and TRBJ2-3; D call uncertain. V shed 3 bases and J shed 7 bases, with 8 bases lying between them. The CDR3 length is 11 residues. The V gene's germline CDR1 is GTSNPN and CDR2 SVGIG (reference sequence). The CDR3 loop is CAWSPDYTQYF. The CDR3 DNA reads TGTGCCTGGAGCCCTGATTATACGCAGTATTTT.